The 11 T cell receptor beta chains below all came from one sample that was sequenced in a study of cytomegalovirus exposure and HLA in healthy donors. The PCR employed 60 Vbeta primers together with 13 Jbeta primers. The table came from immunoSEQ multiplex PCR; TCRdb's copy has only in-frame clones and leaves some out. The sample has more than 100,000 clones, approximately 72% seen once. Sequenced input: PBMCs. These receptors were collected from a man younger than 35 in good health and CMV-seronegative.

For the CDR3, the DNA is TGTGCCAGCAGCGGGGGGTGTGGCTACACCTTC. Its translation is CASSGGCGYTF. This rearrangement joins TRBV2 to TRBJ1-2; D is perhaps TRBD1 (5 bases). Germline V CDR1 and CDR2: SNHLY, FYNNEI. The CDR3 loop spans 11 amino acids. V gave up 6 bases and J gave up 7 bases, with 9 bases separating them. Full variable domain (outside the CDR3, taken from reference TRBV2 and TRBJ1-2): EPEVTQTPSHQVTQMGQEVILRCVPISNHLYFYWYRQILGQKVEFLVSFYNNEISEKSEIFDDQFSVERPDGSNFTLKIRSTKLEDSAMYFCASSGGCGYTFGSGTRLTVV.

The chain has TRBV6-6 and TRBJ2-1; perhaps TRBD2 as D (6 bases). V was trimmed by 6 bases and J by 6 bases, leaving 15 bases between them. Germline V lookup: CDR1 MNHNY, CDR2 SVGAGI (reference sequence). This CDR3 is 14 amino acids long. The CDR3 here is CASRYATSPNEQFF. The CDR3, as DNA: TGTGCCAGCAGATACGCTACTAGCCCCAATGAGCAGTTCTTC.

The rearrangement links TRBV5-1 to TRBJ2-5; D is perhaps TRBD1 (5 bases). Per the germline V gene, CDR1 is SGHRS and CDR2 is YFSETQ. This CDR3 spans 13 amino acids. V lost 4 bases, J lost 4 bases, and 11 bases lay in between. DNA of the CDR3: TGCGCCAGCAGCCCCAGGGAAGGAGAGACCCAGTACTTC. Translating gives CASSPREGETQYF.

The chain joins TRBV7-9 to TRBJ2-2, with D possibly matching TRBD1 (6 bases). CDR3 size: 16 residues. Germline lookup yields CDR1 SEHNR and CDR2 FQNEAQ (reference sequence). Trimming took off 5 bases at V and 3 bases at J, with 16 bases between the two ends. The CDR3: CASSLATGSYTGELFF. The CDR3 region has the DNA TGTGCCAGCAGCCTGGCGACAGGATCCTACACCGGGGAGCTGTTTTTT.

The chain links TRBV6-1 to TRBJ1-5; 7 bases line up with TRBD1. Germline loops: CDR1 MNHNS, CDR2 SASEGT. The CDR3 runs 15 residues. With 8 bases clipped from V and 4 bases from J, the junction kept 11 bases outside the gene matches. CDR3 in DNA: TGTGCCAGCGGGAAGACAGGGAATTGGAATCAGCCCCAGCATTTT. Translating it yields CASGKTGNWNQPQHF.

The sample holds one count of this clone. V is TRBV27 and J is TRBJ1-5; D unclear. Trimming took off 3 bases at V and 4 bases at J, with 7 bases between the two ends. The CDR3 consists of 13 residues. Germline values: CDR1 MNHEY, CDR2 SMNVEV (reference sequence). Here the CDR3 DNA reads TGTGCCAGCAGTTTTACAGAGAATCAGCCCCAGCATTTT. Translated, it gives CASSFTENQPQHF.

The chain links TRBV18 to TRBJ2-5; D not certain. Germline lookup yields CDR1 KGHSH and CDR2 LQKENI. The CDR3 sequence is 15 residues long. The V and J ends lost 0 bases and 2 bases respectively, with 10 bases between them. CDR3 DNA sequence: TGTGCCAGCTCACCACCGTCGCTAGAACAAGAGACCCAGTACTTC. Translated: CASSPPSLEQETQYF.

The rearrangement uses TRBV13 and TRBJ2-3, with TRBD2 identical over 9 bases. CDR3 length equals 14 residues. The ends lost 5 bases at V and 4 bases at J; junction bases unmatched: 4. Germline values: CDR1 PRHDT, CDR2 FYEKMQ (reference sequence). The CDR3 loop reads CASSQRLAADTQYF. The CDR3 coding sequence is TGTGCCAGCAGCCAAAGACTAGCGGCAGATACGCAGTATTTT.

This clone was recorded only once. V gene TRBV18 combines with J gene TRBJ1-1; perhaps TRBD1 as D (5 bases). Germline V lookup: CDR1 KGHSH, CDR2 LQKENI. V was trimmed by 6 bases and J by 1 base, leaving 12 bases between them. The CDR3 is 14 amino acids. The CDR3 DNA sequence: TGTGCCAGCTCCCAGGGACTAACGAACACTGAAGCTTTCTTT. Translated, it gives CASSQGLTNTEAFF.

The rearrangement links TRBV7-6 to TRBJ2-1; 12 nucleotides align to TRBD2. This CDR3 contains 15 residues. The ends lost 5 bases at V and 7 bases at J; junction bases unmatched: 6. Germline CDR1 reads SGHVS; CDR2 reads FNYEAQ. The CDR3 region has the DNA TGTGCCAGCAGCCCAACTAGCGGGGGGATAAATGAGCAGTTCTTC. Translating it yields CASSPTSGGINEQFF.

The J gene is TRBJ1-1, the V gene TRBV6-6, with 9 bases lining up with TRBD1. Germline V CDR1 and CDR2: MNHNY, SVGAGI (reference sequence). The CDR3 contains 13 residues. Trimming at V came to 5 bases and at J to 4 bases, leaving 2 bases not matched to a gene. The CDR3 nucleotides are TGTGCCAGCAGTCCGGACAGGGGCACTGAAGCTTTCTTT. Translating gives CASSPDRGTEAFF.